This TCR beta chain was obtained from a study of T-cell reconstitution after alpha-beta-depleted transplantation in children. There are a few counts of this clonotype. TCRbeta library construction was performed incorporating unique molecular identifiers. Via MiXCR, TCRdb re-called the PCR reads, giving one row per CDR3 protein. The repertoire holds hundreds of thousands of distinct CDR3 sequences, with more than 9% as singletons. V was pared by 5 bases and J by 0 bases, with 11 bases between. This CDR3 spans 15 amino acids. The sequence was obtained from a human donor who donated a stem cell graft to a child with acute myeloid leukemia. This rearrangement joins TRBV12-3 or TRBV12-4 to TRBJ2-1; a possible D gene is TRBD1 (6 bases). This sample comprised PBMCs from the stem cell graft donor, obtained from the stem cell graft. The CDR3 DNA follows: TGTGCCAGCAGTAGGGACACTAGCTCCTACAATGAGCAGTTCTTC. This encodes CASSRDTSSYNEQFF.